This T cell receptor beta chain comes out of a study of cytomegalovirus exposure and HLA in healthy donors. Remarks on this clone: Its antigen remains unknown.

It was with 60 Vbeta and 13 Jbeta primers that the PCR ran. Profiled with immunoSEQ multiplex PCR; TCRdb holds only in-frame clones, not every one. Here the sample spans under 200,000 clones, 77% being singletons. Study-level findings and limits: TCR beta chains numbering 164 were designated cytomegalovirus-associated.

Trimming at V came to 5 bases and at J to 2 bases, leaving 7 bases not matched to a gene. Germline V gene lookup returns CDR1 LNHDA and CDR2 SQIVND (reference sequence). The CDR3 contains 16 residues. This chain joins TRBV19 and TRBJ2-1; 9 nucleotides line up with TRBD2. This TCR was recovered from a woman aged 25 to 39 in good health and CMV-seronegative. The sequencing input was PBMCs. The CDR3 spells CASSPPPSGAYNEQFF. The CDR3, as DNA: TGTGCCAGTAGTCCCCCTCCTAGCGGGGCCTACAATGAGCAGTTCTTC.